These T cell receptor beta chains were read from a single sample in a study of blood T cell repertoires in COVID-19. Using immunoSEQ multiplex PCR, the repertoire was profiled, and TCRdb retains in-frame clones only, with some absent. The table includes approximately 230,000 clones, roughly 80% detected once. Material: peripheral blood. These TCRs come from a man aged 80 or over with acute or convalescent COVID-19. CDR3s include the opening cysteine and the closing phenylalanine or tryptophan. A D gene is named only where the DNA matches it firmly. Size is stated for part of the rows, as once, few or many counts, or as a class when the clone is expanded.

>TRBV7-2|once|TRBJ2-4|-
TGTGCCAGCAGCCCCAGAAGGGGATTGTCTGGCATTCAGTACTTC
CASSPRRGLSGIQYF
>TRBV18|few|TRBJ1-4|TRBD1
TGTGCCAGCTCACAAGGACAGGATGAAAAACTGTTTTTT
CASSQGQDEKLFF
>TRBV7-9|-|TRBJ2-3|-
TGTGCCAGCCTCAAACTTACGGGGATTCTGACAGATACGCAGTATTTT
CASLKLTGILTDTQYF
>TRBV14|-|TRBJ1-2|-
TGTGCCAGCAGCCAAGATCGGGGTGACTATGGCTACACCTTC
CASSQDRGDYGYTF
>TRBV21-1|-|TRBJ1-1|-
TGTGCCAGCAGCAAAGGGGACAGGGGCGACACTGAAGCTTTCTTT
CASSKGDRGDTEAFF
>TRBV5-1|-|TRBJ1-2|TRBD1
TGCGCCAGCAGCGGGCCGGGACAGACGAACTTTAACTATGGCTACACCTTC
CASSGPGQTNFNYGYTF
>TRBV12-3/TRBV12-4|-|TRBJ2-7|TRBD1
TGTGCCAGCAGTCTACGACAGGGGTACGAGCAGTACTTC
CASSLRQGYEQYF
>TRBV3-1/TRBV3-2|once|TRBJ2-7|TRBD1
TGTGCCAGCAGCCATAGACAGGGGCGTACCTCCTCGGGGGAGCAGTACTTC
CASSHRQGRTSSGEQYF
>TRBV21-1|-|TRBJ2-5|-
TGTGCCAGCGACCCGGGACTAGCGGGAGGGCCTCGTGAGACCCAGTACTTC
CASDPGLAGGPRETQYF
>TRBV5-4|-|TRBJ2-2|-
TGTGCCAGCAGCTATTCAAACACCGGGGAGCTGTTTTTT
CASSYSNTGELFF